The rows below give T cell receptor beta chains drawn from one sample of a study of a mutant IDH1 vaccine in newly diagnosed glioma. No cognate antigen is known for these TCRs. This table comes from immunoSEQ multiplex PCR, and its TCRdb copy is limited to in-frame clones, with some not included. The profile shows 69,000 or so clones, more than 75% of them singletons. The sample in question was PBMCs, obtained from a glioma patient whose treatment included an IDH1 peptide vaccine. These receptors all stem from a man aged 25 to 40 with glioma. Each CDR3 is given with its conserved first and last residue. A D gene is named only where the DNA matches it firmly. Part of the rows lack a size; the others show once, few, many or a class for expanded clones.

D gene	J gene	V gene	clone size	CDR3 protein	CDR3 DNA
NA	TRBJ2-2	TRBV7-2	NA	CASSFSSQAGELFF	TGTGCCAGCAGCTTTAGCTCTCAGGCCGGGGAGCTGTTTTTT
TRBD1	TRBJ1-5	TRBV6-4	NA	CASSATGDSNQPQHF	TGTGCCAGCAGCGCAACAGGGGATAGCAATCAGCCCCAGCATTTT
TRBD1	TRBJ2-3	TRBV4-2	once	CASSRGPIKPDTQYF	TGTGCCAGCAGTAGGGGGCCTATAAAACCCGATACGCAGTATTTT
NA	TRBJ2-5	TRBV19	NA	CASSWTDQETQYF	TGTGCCAGTAGTTGGACGGACCAAGAGACCCAGTACTTC
NA	TRBJ1-1	TRBV5-5	NA	CASRLRTVLNTEAFF	TGTGCCAGCCGGCTCAGGACAGTCTTAAACACTGAAGCTTTCTTT
TRBD2	TRBJ2-5	TRBV7-9	NA	CASSSIAGGPMETQYF	TGTGCCAGCAGCTCTATAGCGGGGGGGCCGATGGAGACCCAGTACTTC
NA	TRBJ2-7	TRBV11-2	NA	CASSPGVPYEQYF	TGTGCCAGCAGCCCAGGGGTTCCCTACGAGCAGTACTTC
NA	TRBJ2-7	TRBV27	NA	CANREGNCRCEQYF	TGTGCCAACAGGGAGGGAAATTGTCGGTGCGAGCAGTACTTC
TRBD2	TRBJ2-1	TRBV9	NA	CAGGTSGNNEQFF	TGTGCCGGCGGGACTAGCGGGAACAATGAGCAGTTCTTC
TRBD1	TRBJ2-5	TRBV7-2	NA	CASSVQGAGETQYF	TGTGCCAGCAGCGTACAGGGGGCTGGCGAGACCCAGTACTTC
NA	TRBJ1-2	TRBV2	few	CASSEQGPSYGYTF	TGTGCCAGCAGTGAACAAGGGCCCTCTTATGGCTACACCTTC
TRBD2	TRBJ2-2	TRBV28	NA	CASKRSGGISGELFF	TGTGCGAGCAAACGGTCGGGAGGAATTTCCGGGGAGCTGTTTTTT
TRBD1	TRBJ2-7	TRBV27	NA	CASSYSGGGEQYF	TGTGCCAGCAGTTACTCAGGGGGCGGCGAGCAGTACTTC
NA	TRBJ2-7	TRBV5-6	NA	CASSLMRGYEQYF	TGTGCCAGCAGCTTGATGAGGGGCTACGAGCAGTACTTC
NA	TRBJ1-1	TRBV5-1	NA	CASTLDVYTEAFF	TGCGCCAGCACACTAGACGTCTACACTGAAGCTTTCTTT
TRBD2	TRBJ2-7	TRBV28	NA	CASNLAGGYEQYF	TGTGCCAGCAACCTAGCGGGGGGGTATGAGCAGTACTTC
TRBD1	TRBJ1-1	TRBV28	NA	CASRSGQGKTEAFF	TGTGCCAGCAGATCGGGACAGGGGAAGACTGAAGCTTTCTTT
NA	TRBJ2-6	TRBV4-1	NA	CASSHHPVGFQADGGANVLTF	TGCGCCAGCAGCCATCATCCCGTTGGTTTTCAGGCCGATGGTGGGGCCAACGTCCTGACTTTC
TRBD1	TRBJ1-4	TRBV18	NA	CASSRAGQDEKLFF	TGTGCCAGCTCACGTGCAGGACAGGATGAAAAACTGTTTTTT
NA	TRBJ1-3	TRBV28	NA	CASSGTSQGSGNTIYF	TGTGCCAGCAGTGGTACATCCCAGGGATCTGGAAACACCATATATTTT
TRBD1	TRBJ2-7	TRBV28	NA	CASSLTGVYEQYF	TGTGCCAGCAGTCTGACAGGGGTCTACGAGCAGTACTTC
TRBD2	TRBJ2-5	TRBV5-4	NA	CASSSGLGKETQYF	TGTGCCAGCAGCTCTGGACTAGGAAAAGAGACCCAGTACTTC
NA	TRBJ2-6	TRBV19	NA	CASSARHRSGANVLTF	TGTGCCAGTAGTGCCCGACACCGCTCTGGGGCCAACGTCCTGACTTTC
NA	TRBJ2-7	TRBV10-3	NA	CAISEEGAESYEQYF	TGTGCCATCAGTGAAGAGGGTGCAGAATCCTACGAGCAGTACTTC
TRBD1	TRBJ1-2	TRBV5-1	NA	CASSTAGGANTGYTF	TGCGCCAGCAGCACGGCAGGGGGCGCAAATACTGGCTACACCTTC
NA	TRBJ2-1	TRBV18	NA	CASSLGHSEFNEQFF	TGTGCCAGCTCACTCGGACACTCCGAATTCAATGAGCAGTTCTTC
NA	TRBJ2-7	TRBV27	NA	CASSFGVGGEQYF	TGTGCCAGCAGTTTCGGAGTCGGGGGCGAGCAGTACTTC
NA	TRBJ1-2	TRBV7-2	NA	CASSLVKGTIEGYTF	TGTGCCAGCAGCTTAGTGAAGGGAACTATTGAGGGCTACACCTTC
TRBD1	TRBJ2-7	TRBV10-3	NA	CAIRGDRGLGEQYF	TGTGCCATCCGGGGGGACAGGGGGCTTGGGGAGCAGTACTTC
NA	TRBJ2-5	TRBV7-2	NA	CASSLWYQETQYF	TGTGCCAGCAGCTTATGGTACCAAGAGACCCAGTACTTC
NA	TRBJ1-2	TRBV2	NA	CASTQPFFYGYTF	TGTGCCAGCACCCAACCTTTTTTCTATGGCTACACCTTC
NA	TRBJ2-5	TRBV5-6	NA	CASTRAREQKETQYF	TGTGCCAGCACCCGGGCCCGGGAGCAAAAAGAGACCCAGTACTTC
NA	TRBJ2-1	TRBV9	NA	CASSVGGLYNEQFF	TGTGCCAGCAGCGTTGGGGGTCTCTACAATGAGCAGTTCTTC
TRBD1	TRBJ1-5	TRBV6-7	NA	CASSTGDNQPQHF	TGTGCCAGCAGTACAGGGGACAATCAGCCCCAGCATTTT
TRBD2	TRBJ2-1	TRBV5-4	NA	CASSSPTSGRANEQFF	TGTGCCAGCAGCTCCCCCACTAGCGGGAGGGCCAATGAGCAGTTCTTC
NA	TRBJ1-1	TRBV4-2	NA	CASSQSRGTEAFF	TGTGCCAGCAGCCAAAGTCGGGGCACTGAAGCTTTCTTT
NA	TRBJ1-4	TRBV19	NA	CASSIDPQEKLFF	TGTGCCAGTAGTATAGATCCCCAAGAAAAACTGTTTTTT
NA	TRBJ2-2	TRBV5-4	once	CASSQVGLAQTGELFF	TGTGCCAGCAGCCAAGTGGGCTTAGCGCAGACCGGGGAGCTGTTTTTT
NA	TRBJ2-7	TRBV11-2	NA	CASSLVSHPYEQYF	TGTGCCAGCAGCTTAGTCAGCCATCCCTACGAGCAGTACTTC
TRBD2	TRBJ2-7	TRBV2	NA	CASSEVLAGGPLDYEQYF	TGTGCCAGCAGTGAAGTTTTAGCGGGAGGCCCCTTGGACTACGAGCAGTACTTC
TRBD1	TRBJ1-2	TRBV6-5	NA	CASSYVRTGDGYTF	TGTGCCAGCAGTTACGTCAGGACAGGGGATGGCTACACCTTC